These 6 T cell receptor beta chains were all obtained from the same sample, sequenced in a study of T cell responses to AZD1222 COVID-19 vaccine. Method: immunoSEQ multiplex PCR; TCRdb's copy keeps in-frame clones and lacks some. The repertoire holds approximately 150,000 clones, about 89% seen once, with about 3% in the top ten. Material: peripheral blood, obtained on day 0 of AZD1222 vaccination. These receptors were collected from an adult in good health.

V usage is TRBV7-2 and J usage is TRBJ2-5; 11 bases line up with TRBD2. This CDR3 contains 16 residues. Trimming cost V 3 bases and J 5 bases; bases outside gene matches: 8. Germline V CDR1 and CDR2: SGHTA, FQGNSA. DNA of the CDR3: TGTGCCAGCAGCTTCAGTTCGACTAGCGGGGCGGAGACCCAGTACTTC. The encoded protein is CASSFSSTSGAETQYF.

The chain couples TRBV28 to TRBJ1-2; D call uncertain. Germline V lookup: CDR1 MDHEN, CDR2 SYDVKM. The V end lost 7 bases, the J end lost 5 bases, and 20 bases lay between the germline ends. The CDR3 consists of 15 residues. The CDR3 bases are TGTGCCAGCAATTCTTGGGGAGGAAAACGGTATGGCTACACCTTC. Translation gives CASNSWGGKRYGYTF.

V is TRBV30 and J is TRBJ1-5; D gene uncertain. This CDR3 region has 13 residues. Trimming shortened V by 1 base and J by 1 base, and 5 bases separated the two germline ends. Per the germline V gene, CDR1 is GTSNPN and CDR2 is SVGIG (reference sequence). The CDR3 coding sequence is TGTGCCTGGAGTGGGGGAAGCAATCAGCCCCAGCATTTT. This codes for CAWSGGSNQPQHF.

The chain joins TRBV7-2 to TRBJ2-7; maybe TRBD2 (5 bases). The CDR3 length is 16 residues. Germline assignment: CDR1 SGHTA and CDR2 FQGNSA. Deletions cut 3 bases from V and 0 bases from J, with 15 bases between. CDR3 sequence reads: CASSFGSSWSSYEQYF. Written as DNA, the CDR3 is TGTGCCAGCAGCTTTGGGTCTAGCTGGAGCTCCTACGAGCAGTACTTC.

This chain joins TRBV7-3 and TRBJ2-2; D is unclear. V gave up 1 base and J gave up 3 bases, with 9 bases separating them. The CDR3 contains 15 residues. The germline gives CDR1 SGHTA, CDR2 FQGTGA. The CDR3 bases are TGTGCCAGCAGCTTAATCCCGGATTACACCGGGGAGCTGTTTTTT. This codes for CASSLIPDYTGELFF.

This clone was observed a few times. The chain has TRBV6-5 and TRBJ2-2, with TRBD2 as a possible D gene (6 bases). This CDR3 is built from 14 residues. Trimming removed 8 bases from V and 0 bases from J, with 10 bases in between. Per the germline V gene, CDR1 is MNHEY and CDR2 is SVGAGI. The CDR3 nucleotides are TGTGCCAGCCGGCGCGGGGCGAACACCGGGGAGCTGTTTTTT. Translated: CASRRGANTGELFF.